This T cell receptor beta chain was profiled in a study of early T cells in non-severe SARS-CoV-2 infection. For the study at large: The chains were unpaired, and the sequenced material was bulk RNA from unsorted whole blood.

In regard to this clonotype: Its antigen is unidentified.

Individual cDNA molecules were tagged with unique molecular identifiers, the study reported. MiXCR, applied by TCRdb to the 5' RACE reads, yields one record per CDR3 protein. The data contain 70,000 to 90,000 distinct CDR3 sequences, over 9.5% of them singletons. Study-wide results and caveats: VDJdb matching, biased toward anti-spike CD8 responses, missed private and CD4 specificities.

The CDR3 sequence is 14 residues long. Germline V gives CDR1 MNHNS, CDR2 SASEGT. Germline trimming cut 6 bases from V and 7 bases from J; bases unmatched to any gene: 7. The V call is TRBV6-1, the J call TRBJ2-4, with 9 bases fitting TRBD2. The sequence derives from an adult who was a healthcare worker with PCR-confirmed SARS-CoV-2 infection or an uninfected control (not recorded which). The sequenced sample consisted of whole blood. CDR3 coding DNA: TGTGCCAGCAGGAGGGGACTAGCAGACAACATTCAGTACTTC. It encodes CASRRGLADNIQYF.